This T cell receptor (beta chain) comes out of a study of read filtering for tumor transcriptome and immune sequencing. Study information: R-ISS stage counts were about 8 for I, more than 15 for II, about seven for III. TCR-mapped reads were about 3.5 to 11 million with IR-seq versus about 75 to 1,400 with RNA-seq. Study-wide findings and caveats: IR-seq captured clonotypes deeper and more reliably than RNA-seq. The sorted CD138-negative fraction was a mixed bone marrow immune population, not purified T cells.

Germline assignment: CDR1 KGHSH and CDR2 LQKENI. The CDR3 contains 16 residues. J was trimmed by 7 bases and V by 3 bases; bases with no gene match: 11. The library was built from about 400 ng RNA with molecular barcoded adaptors for alpha/delta and beta/gamma chains. TCRdb called the reads again in MiXCR, with one record for every CDR3 protein. The sample contains approximately 65,000 distinct CDR3 sequences, about 15% of which appear only once. This clonotype was picked up many times. What it recognizes is unknown. This sequence originates from a donor over 35 with multiple myeloma. The sequenced sample was a population of CD138-negative cells sorted from bone marrow. This chain connects TRBV18 to TRBJ2-7; 11 bases agree with TRBD2. The CDR3 region has the DNA TGTGCCAGCTCACCCAAACTAGCGGGAGCAGCGGGGGAGCAGTACTTC. It encodes CASSPKLAGAAGEQYF.